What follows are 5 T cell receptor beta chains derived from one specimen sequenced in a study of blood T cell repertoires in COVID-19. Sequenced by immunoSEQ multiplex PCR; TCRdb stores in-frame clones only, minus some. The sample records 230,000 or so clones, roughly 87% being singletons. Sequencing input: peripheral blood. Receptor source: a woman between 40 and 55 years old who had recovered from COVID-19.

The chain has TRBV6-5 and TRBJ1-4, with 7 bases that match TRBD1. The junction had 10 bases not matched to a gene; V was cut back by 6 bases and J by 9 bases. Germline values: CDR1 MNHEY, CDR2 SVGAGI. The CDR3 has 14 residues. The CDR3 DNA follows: TGTGCCAGCAGCCGCGGACAGGCTGGAAAAAAACTGTTTTTT. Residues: CASSRGQAGKKLFF.

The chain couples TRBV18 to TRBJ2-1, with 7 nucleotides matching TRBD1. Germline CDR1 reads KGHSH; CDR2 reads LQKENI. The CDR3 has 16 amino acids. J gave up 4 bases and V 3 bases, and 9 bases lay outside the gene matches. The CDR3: CASSPPTGNRYNEQFF. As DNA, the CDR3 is TGTGCCAGCTCACCGCCGACAGGGAATCGGTACAATGAGCAGTTCTTC.

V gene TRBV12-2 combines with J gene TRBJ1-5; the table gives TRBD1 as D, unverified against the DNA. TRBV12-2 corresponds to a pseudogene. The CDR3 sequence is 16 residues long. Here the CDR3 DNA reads TGTGCAAGTCGCTTAAATAGGGGGACACCTAATCAGCCCCAGCATTTT. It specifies CASRLNRGTPNQPQHF.

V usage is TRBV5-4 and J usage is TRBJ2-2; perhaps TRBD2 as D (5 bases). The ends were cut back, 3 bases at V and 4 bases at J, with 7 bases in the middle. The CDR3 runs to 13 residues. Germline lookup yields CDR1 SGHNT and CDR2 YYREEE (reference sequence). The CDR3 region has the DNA TGTGCCAGCAGCTACCGGGGCACCGGGGAGCTGTTTTTT. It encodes CASSYRGTGELFF.

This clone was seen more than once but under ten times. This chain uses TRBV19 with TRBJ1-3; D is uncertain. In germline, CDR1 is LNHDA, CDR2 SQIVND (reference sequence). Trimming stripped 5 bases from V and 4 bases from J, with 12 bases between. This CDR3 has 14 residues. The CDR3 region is CASSPTVSGNTIYF. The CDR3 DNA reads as TGTGCCAGTAGTCCGACTGTCTCCGGAAACACCATATATTTT.